This T cell receptor (beta chain) is from a study of blood T cell repertoires in COVID-19. Here immunoSEQ multiplex PCR was the method, and the copy in TCRdb shows in-frame clones only, minus some. This table holds around 460,000 clones, around 90% found once. CDR3 size: 14 residues. Germline values: CDR1 MNHEY, CDR2 SMNVEV (reference sequence). V was shortened by 2 bases and J by 11 bases, with 16 bases between the two germline ends. Seattle's enrolled individuals joined amid active infection and were then monitored longitudinally. Sample: peripheral blood. The chain carries TRBV27 and TRBJ2-1, with TRBD2 as a possible D gene (5 bases). The receptor's source is a young man with COVID-19, enrolled during active disease. The chain's CDR3 is CASSLRGSRAQQFF. Here the CDR3 DNA reads TGTGCCAGCAGTTTACGGGGTTCGCGGGCCCAGCAGTTCTTC.